The 23 T cell receptor beta chains in this list originate from one sample, sequenced in a study of blood T cell repertoires in COVID-19. Profiled with immunoSEQ multiplex PCR; TCRdb holds only in-frame clones, not every one. The sample shows about 76,000 clones, 65% to 85% of them seen only once. Sequenced: peripheral blood. The origin of the receptors is a woman aged 60-75 years with acute or convalescent COVID-19.

The chain carries TRBV18 and TRBJ1-5, with 8 bases identical to TRBD1. The CDR3 is 15 residues long. Per germline, CDR1 KGHSH and CDR2 LQKENI. With V trimmed by 5 bases and J by 2 bases, 5 bases remained unmatched. The CDR3 DNA reads TGTGCCAGCTCATCGGGACAGGAGCGCAATCAGCCCCAGCATTTT. Translation gives CASSSGQERNQPQHF.

V is TRBV11-3 and J is TRBJ2-2; D gene ambiguous. This CDR3 contains 17 residues. The germline V and J ends were trimmed by 0 bases and 1 base, with 12 bases remaining between them. The germline V gene encodes CDR1 SGHNT and CDR2 YENEEA. The CDR3 nucleotides read TGTGCCAGCAGCTTAGATCTCCCCCTAGGGAACACCGGGGAGCTGTTTTTT. This codes for CASSLDLPLGNTGELFF.

This clone has a handful of counts. CDR3 region: CASSSTGPNEKLFF. The CDR3 DNA sequence: TGTGCCAGCAGTTCGACAGGACCAAATGAAAAACTGTTTTTT. This chain connects TRBV6-6 to TRBJ1-4, with D perhaps matching TRBD1 (6 bases). The CDR3 length is 14 residues. V lost 4 bases and J lost 5, with 11 bases in between. Germline-derived CDR1 and CDR2 are MNHNY and SVGAGI (reference sequence).

V is TRBV6-2 or TRBV6-3 and J is TRBJ1-1; a weak D match, TRBD1 (6 bases). The germline V and J ends were trimmed by 2 bases and 11 bases, with 15 bases remaining between them. Germline-derived CDR1 and CDR2 are MNHEY and SVGEGT. The CDR3 runs 13 residues. The CDR3 region is CASSYLAGARAFF. The DNA for the CDR3 is TGTGCCAGCAGTTACCTAGCAGGGGCTAGGGCTTTCTTT.

The V call is TRBV18, the J call TRBJ2-5; TRBD2 matches at 10 bases. Trimming took 2 bases from V and 3 from J; bases not matched to a gene: 9. Germline V gives CDR1 KGHSH, CDR2 LQKENI. CDR3 length: 17 residues. The CDR3 reads CASSPIASGGAKETQYF. In DNA, the CDR3 is TGTGCCAGCTCACCAATAGCGAGCGGGGGGGCCAAAGAGACCCAGTACTTC.

This chain joins TRBV5-1 and TRBJ2-7, with 7 bases aligning to TRBD1. J lost 2 bases, V lost 3 bases, and 17 bases had no gene match. The CDR3 sequence is 18 residues long. CDR1 is SGHRS and CDR2 is YFSETQ in the germline V gene. In DNA form, the CDR3 reads TGCGCCAGCAGCTCCGGGTGGGAGTTGCAGGGGGACACCTACGAGCAGTACGTC. Its protein is CASSSGWELQGDTYEQYV.

The chain combines TRBV5-8 with TRBJ2-1, with unresolved D. The CDR3 is made up of 15 amino acids. V was cut by 1 base and J by 3 bases, with 11 bases left in between. Germline lookup yields CDR1 SGHTS and CDR2 YDEGEE. As DNA, the CDR3 is TGTGCCAGCAGCTTGTACTTGAGAAGCTACAATGAGCAGTTCTTC. Protein product: CASSLYLRSYNEQFF.

The rearrangement links TRBV11-2 to TRBJ2-5, with a weak D call TRBD2 (7 bases). Trimming removed 3 bases from V and 5 bases from J, with 16 bases in between. Germline V gene sequence: CDR1 SGHAT, CDR2 FQNNGV. CDR3 length: 15 amino acids. The CDR3: CASSFPPGEGETQYF. In DNA, the CDR3 is TGTGCCAGCAGCTTCCCTCCAGGGGAGGGGGAGACCCAGTACTTC. Full variable domain (remainder filled in from reference TRBV11-2 and TRBJ2-5): EAGVAQSPRYKIIEKRQSVAFWCNPISGHATLYWYQQILGQGPKLLIQFQNNGVVDDSQLPKDRFSAERLKGVDSTLKIQPAKLEDSAVYLCASSFPPGEGETQYFGPGTRLLVL.

The chain combines TRBV19 with TRBJ2-1; the D gene is possibly TRBD2 (7 bases). Trimming cost V 3 bases and J 9 bases, with 15 bases left between them. Germline V gives CDR1 LNHDA, CDR2 SQIVND (reference sequence). The CDR3 is 14 residues long. The CDR3 DNA reads as TGTGCCAGTAGTATCAATGGGGGGGCCACTGAGCAGTTCTTC. Residues: CASSINGGATEQFF. The variable domain in full, completed from reference TRBV19 and TRBJ2-1, reads DGGITQSPKYLFRKEGQNVTLSCEQNLNHDAMYWYRQDPGQGLRLIYYSQIVNDFQKGDIAEGYSVSREKKESFPLTVTSAQKNPTAFYLCASSINGGATEQFFGPGTRLTVL.

The rearrangement joins TRBV19 to TRBJ2-7; tentatively, D is TRBD1 (5 bases). The CDR3 covers 13 residues. The ends were cut back, 7 bases at V and 1 base at J, with 11 bases in the middle. Germline lookup yields CDR1 LNHDA and CDR2 SQIVND (reference sequence). The CDR3 DNA reads TGTGCCAGTACTACCACAGGATCCTACGAGCAGTACTTC. Residues: CASTTTGSYEQYF.

This clone is medium-sized (0.01 to 0.1%) in the sample. The J gene is TRBJ1-2, the V gene TRBV5-1; the D gene is possibly TRBD1 (6 bases). Deletions cut 0 bases from V and 2 bases from J, with 14 bases between. CDR3 length: 16 amino acids. Germline loops: CDR1 SGHRS, CDR2 YFSETQ. The CDR3 DNA is TGCGCCAGCAGCTTGGGAAGGACAGACAGAAACTATGGCTACACCTTC. Encoded protein: CASSLGRTDRNYGYTF.

The genes are TRBV2 and TRBJ1-2; the match to TRBD1 covers 7 bases. The germline CDR1 and CDR2 sequences are SNHLY and FYNNEI. The CDR3 loop spans 14 amino acids. The V and J ends lost 3 bases and 7 bases, in that order; junction bases with no gene match: 8. The CDR3 nucleotides are TGTGCCAGCAGTGAGACAGGGAGTAGGGGTGGCTACACCTTC. It specifies CASSETGSRGGYTF. The full variable domain, in which reference TRBV2 and TRBJ1-2 provide the parts outside the CDR3, is EPEVTQTPSHQVTQMGQEVILRCVPISNHLYFYWYRQILGQKVEFLVSFYNNEISEKSEIFDDQFSVERPDGSNFTLKIRSTKLEDSAMYFCASSETGSRGGYTFGSGTRLTVV.

DNA for the CDR3: TGTGCCAGCAGCCGACGGACAGGGCGAGGAGAAAAACTGTTTTTT. It translates to CASSRRTGRGEKLFF. This chain connects TRBV3-1 (or the pseudogene TRBV3-2) to TRBJ1-4; 8 bases agree with TRBD1. The CDR3 length is 15 residues. Germline CDR1 is LGHDT and CDR2 is YNNKEL (reference sequence). Losses at the gene ends were 4 bases for V and 8 bases for J; bases not matched to a gene: 9.

The chain employs TRBV29-1 and TRBJ2-3, with D possibly matching TRBD1 (5 bases). The CDR3 is made up of 14 amino acids. Deletions cut 5 bases from V and 0 bases from J, with 12 bases between. Germline-derived CDR1 and CDR2 are SQVTM and ANQGSEA. The CDR3 nucleotides read TGCAGCGTTTTGAGGCAGGGTAGCACAGATACGCAGTATTTT. This sequence encodes CSVLRQGSTDTQYF.

This clone was observed a few times. The chain employs TRBV20-1 and TRBJ2-5, with D possibly TRBD1 on 5 matching bases. CDR1 DFQATT and CDR2 SNEGSKA come from the germline V gene (reference sequence). Trimming cost V 3 bases and J 1 base, with 9 bases left between them. The CDR3 is made up of 13 amino acids. CDR3: CSASLQGQETQYF. The CDR3, as DNA: TGCAGTGCTAGTCTCCAGGGCCAAGAGACCCAGTACTTC.

This clone was observed a few times. V is TRBV7-2 and J is TRBJ1-2; weak D call: TRBD1 (6 bases). The CDR3 covers 15 residues. CDR1 is SGHTA, CDR2 FQGNSA, per germline. Trimming took 5 bases from V and 5 from J, leaving 18 bases between them. The CDR3 sequence is CASSPSGGGRYGYTF. The CDR3 nucleotides are TGTGCCAGCAGCCCGAGTGGGGGGGGGCGTTATGGCTACACCTTC.

CDR3 nucleotides: TGTGCCAGTAGTTCACACACGGGCTCCTACGAGCAGTACGTC. Translated, it gives CASSSHTGSYEQYV. This chain connects TRBV19 to TRBJ2-7; D is ambiguous. V was trimmed by 5 bases and J by 0 bases, leaving 11 bases between them. CDR3 length: 14 amino acids. CDR1 is LNHDA and CDR2 is SQIVND in the germline V gene (reference sequence).

V usage is TRBV30 and J usage is TRBJ1-2, with unresolved D. The V gene lost 0 bases and the J gene lost 6 bases, with 11 bases spanning the gap. Germline V gives CDR1 GTSNPN, CDR2 SVGIG (reference sequence). CDR3 length equals 13 residues. The CDR3 bases are TGTGCCTGGAGTGTTAAAACAGCGGATGGCTACACCTTC. Translation gives CAWSVKTADGYTF.

This clone was counted between two and nine times. The V gene is TRBV30, the J gene TRBJ1-2, with D possibly matching TRBD1 (6 bases). This CDR3 region has 16 residues. V lost 0 bases, J lost 1 base, and 15 bases lay in between. The V gene's germline CDR1 is GTSNPN and CDR2 SVGIG (reference sequence). CDR3 nucleotides: TGTGCCTGGAGTGTTATAGGGGGAAGGGATAACTATGGCTACACCTTC. Protein product: CAWSVIGGRDNYGYTF.

The chain joins TRBV30 to TRBJ2-2; 9 bases agree with TRBD1. There are 16 residues in the CDR3. Looked up from germline, CDR1 is GTSNPN and CDR2 is SVGIG (reference sequence). The junction had 9 bases not matched to a gene; V was cut back by 2 bases and J by 5 bases. CDR3 residues: CAWSPKGTGPTGELFF. The CDR3 DNA reads as TGTGCCTGGAGTCCGAAAGGGACAGGGCCGACCGGGGAGCTGTTTTTT.

The chain employs TRBV2 and TRBJ2-2; 7 nucleotides agree with TRBD1. V gave up 2 bases and J gave up 5 bases; unmatched junction bases: 8. This CDR3 has 16 amino acids. The germline gives CDR1 SNHLY, CDR2 FYNNEI. DNA for the CDR3: TGTGCCAGCAGTGAATTCGGGACAGTGGAAACCGGGGAGCTGTTTTTT. This gives the protein CASSEFGTVETGELFF.

The J gene is TRBJ2-1, the V gene TRBV24-1; D unresolved. This CDR3 comprises 11 residues. Germline CDR1 reads KGHDR; CDR2 reads SFDVKD. V was cut by 5 bases and J by 9 bases, with 7 bases left in between. CDR3 in amino acids: CATSAGFEQFF. The CDR3 DNA reads TGTGCCACCAGTGCCGGTTTTGAGCAGTTCTTC.

The rearrangement joins TRBV6-5 to TRBJ1-5, with 8 bases that match TRBD1. Losses at the gene ends were 8 bases for V and 7 bases for J; bases not matched to a gene: 1. This CDR3 is built from 11 residues. The germline V gene encodes CDR1 MNHEY and CDR2 SVGAGI. Written as DNA, the CDR3 is TGTGCCAGCGGACAGGGACAGCCCCAGCATTTT. Protein sequence: CASGQGQPQHF.